This TCR beta chain originates from a study of T cell responses to AZD1222 COVID-19 vaccine. At the level of the study: Second doses were pooled across both intervals (about 4 or about 12 weeks).

Method: immunoSEQ multiplex PCR; TCRdb's copy keeps in-frame clones and lacks some. The repertoire includes about 100,000 clones, about 88% of them detected once, and 5% sits in the top ten. Regarding the study as a whole: Regions left unmutated in variants are reportedly the target of nearly half of spike-specific TCRs. White British ancestry dominated among donors, who included more females, and clonal diversity was possibly underestimated. Seropositivity was recorded at baseline in only 6 or 7 AZD1222 recipients.

Turning to this clone: The antigen is undetermined.

This clonotype originated in an adult in good health. The material sequenced was peripheral blood, taken on day 0 of AZD1222 vaccination.

The CDR3 region is CASSPSLDGETQYF. Here the CDR3 DNA reads TGTGCCAGCTCACCGTCACTGGATGGGGAGACCCAGTACTTC. The V call is TRBV18, the J call TRBJ2-5; D not certain. The CDR3 totals 14 residues. Per the germline V gene, CDR1 is KGHSH and CDR2 is LQKENI. Between the trimmed V and J ends, which lost 3 bases and 5 bases, there was a span of 13 bases.